A selection of T cell receptor beta chains follows, all from one sample in a study of post-analysis software for immune sequencing data. TCRdb redid the calling of the PCR reads with MiXCR, one entry per CDR3 protein. The sample records 350,000 to 450,000 distinct CDR3 sequences, less than 35% being singletons. What was sequenced was blood. These receptors all stem from a girl under 18 with multiple sclerosis. CDR3s include the opening cysteine and the closing phenylalanine or tryptophan. Fields, in order: CDR3 DNA, CDR3 protein, D gene, clone size, J gene, V gene. The D gene is left open where the match is weak. The size of a clone is reported for some rows only, either as once, few or many, or as a class for expanded clones.

DNA: TGTGCCAGCAGTGATTGGGAGAACACTGAAGCTTTCTTT
CDR3: CASSDWENTEAFF
D: NA
size: NA
J: TRBJ1-1
V: TRBV2

DNA: TGTGCCAGCAGCTTGTTTAGTTCGCAGCCCCAGCATTTT
CDR3: CASSLFSSQPQHF
D: NA
size: few
J: TRBJ1-5
V: TRBV5-5

DNA: TGCGCCAGCAGCTTGGAGGCAAGACCATACGATGAGCAGTTCTTC
CDR3: CASSLEARPYDEQFF
D: NA
size: NA
J: TRBJ2-1
V: TRBV5-1

DNA: TGTGCCAGCACCTTTAGCGGGGGGGTCTACAATGAGCAGTTCTTC
CDR3: CASTFSGGVYNEQFF
D: TRBD2
size: few
J: TRBJ2-1
V: TRBV6-2/TRBV6-3

DNA: TGTGCCAGCAGCTTAATAGGGGGACTCTATGGCTACACCTTC
CDR3: CASSLIGGLYGYTF
D: NA
size: NA
J: TRBJ1-2
V: TRBV7-2

DNA: TGTGCCAGCAGCTCGACCTCCTTAGCGGGGGCTTCCTACGAGCAGTACTTC
CDR3: CASSSTSLAGASYEQYF
D: TRBD2
size: few
J: TRBJ2-7
V: TRBV7-8

DNA: TGTGCCAGCAGTGAAGACAGGGGGCACGCCTATGGCTACACCTTC
CDR3: CASSEDRGHAYGYTF
D: TRBD1
size: once
J: TRBJ1-2
V: TRBV25-1

DNA: TGTGCCAGCAGCTTAGGCCTCGGGGCAAGCGAGCAGTTCTTC
CDR3: CASSLGLGASEQFF
D: NA
size: few
J: TRBJ2-1
V: TRBV7-2

DNA: TGCGCCAGCAGCTATCTCAATGAGCAGTTCTTC
CDR3: CASSYLNEQFF
D: NA
size: many
J: TRBJ2-1
V: TRBV5-1

DNA: TGTGCCAGCTCATTACCAGGGGCTCTAGCCAAAAACATTCAGTACTTC
CDR3: CASSLPGALAKNIQYF
D: NA
size: NA
J: TRBJ2-4
V: TRBV28

DNA: TGCGCCAGCAACCCAACTAGCGGGGTATATCTCGGCACAGATACGCAGTATTTT
CDR3: CASNPTSGVYLGTDTQYF
D: TRBD2
size: NA
J: TRBJ2-3
V: TRBV5-1

DNA: TGTGCCAGCAGCCTACCAGGGAGCCCGAACACTGAAGCTTTCTTT
CDR3: CASSLPGSPNTEAFF
D: NA
size: few
J: TRBJ1-1
V: TRBV12-3/TRBV12-4

DNA: TGTGCCAGCAGCTCAGATGACCTCTACGAGCAGTACTTC
CDR3: CASSSDDLYEQYF
D: NA
size: NA
J: TRBJ2-7
V: TRBV7-9

DNA: TGTGCCAGCAGCTTAGTTTCTGATGTCTCCTACGAGCAGTACTTC
CDR3: CASSLVSDVSYEQYF
D: NA
size: NA
J: TRBJ2-7
V: TRBV7-9

DNA: TGTGCCAGCACCTCCGGGACAAGCGCAGATACGCAGTATTTT
CDR3: CASTSGTSADTQYF
D: NA
size: NA
J: TRBJ2-3
V: TRBV9

DNA: TGTGCCACCAGCAGAGACCACAAGGCTACAGGGGACAATGAGCAGTTCTTC
CDR3: CATSRDHKATGDNEQFF
D: TRBD1
size: few
J: TRBJ2-1
V: TRBV15

DNA: TGCAGTGCTACTGGGGGGAGGGGCTACACCTTC
CDR3: CSATGGRGYTF
D: NA
size: few
J: TRBJ1-2
V: TRBV20-1

DNA: TGCAGCGTTGACCGAGAGACCCAGTACTTC
CDR3: CSVDRETQYF
D: NA
size: few
J: TRBJ2-5
V: TRBV29-1

DNA: TGTGCCAGCAGTTATAGGACAGGGCGCCCTGGGGCCAACGTCCTGACTTTC
CDR3: CASSYRTGRPGANVLTF
D: TRBD1
size: NA
J: TRBJ2-6
V: TRBV6-5

DNA: TGCGCCAGCAGCCAAGAACCAGGTCACGGGGCGGGAAATGGCTACACCTTC
CDR3: CASSQEPGHGAGNGYTF
D: NA
size: few
J: TRBJ1-2
V: TRBV4-1

DNA: TGTGCCAGCAGGGGCACGGGGGAGGGGTACAATGAGCAGTTCTTC
CDR3: CASRGTGEGYNEQFF
D: TRBD2
size: few
J: TRBJ2-1
V: TRBV3-1

DNA: TGTGCCAGCAGCGTAGTCTCCGGGACAGGGCCCTACGAGCAGTACTTC
CDR3: CASSVVSGTGPYEQYF
D: TRBD1
size: many
J: TRBJ2-7
V: TRBV7-8

DNA: TGTGCCACCAGCAGTCGGACAGGGTACTCACCCCTCCACTTT
CDR3: CATSSRTGYSPLHF
D: TRBD1
size: NA
J: TRBJ1-6
V: TRBV15

DNA: TGTGCCAGCAGTCCAGGGCGCGGTACTGGGGGTCAGCCCCAGCATTTT
CDR3: CASSPGRGTGGQPQHF
D: NA
size: NA
J: TRBJ1-5
V: TRBV12-3/TRBV12-4

DNA: TGCAGCGTTGGGCTAGCGGGGGACTCCTACAATGAGCAGTTCTTC
CDR3: CSVGLAGDSYNEQFF
D: TRBD2
size: NA
J: TRBJ2-1
V: TRBV29-1

DNA: TGCAGTGCTAGGGGGAGGGGCCAGTCGATAGAGACCCAGTACTTC
CDR3: CSARGRGQSIETQYF
D: TRBD2
size: few
J: TRBJ2-5
V: TRBV20-1

DNA: TGCAGTGCTAGGGCATTGCAAGAGACCCAGTACTTC
CDR3: CSARALQETQYF
D: NA
size: NA
J: TRBJ2-5
V: TRBV20-1

DNA: TGCAGCGTTTACCCAGGGAACTATGGCTACACCTTC
CDR3: CSVYPGNYGYTF
D: NA
size: many
J: TRBJ1-2
V: TRBV29-1

DNA: TGCGCCAGCAGCCAAAGGTGGGGGCCCTTCTACGAGCAGTACTTC
CDR3: CASSQRWGPFYEQYF
D: NA
size: NA
J: TRBJ2-7
V: TRBV4-3

DNA: TGTGCCAGCACCGCGGAGGAAAGAGGCTACACCTTC
CDR3: CASTAEERGYTF
D: NA
size: NA
J: TRBJ1-2
V: TRBV6-6

DNA: TGCGCCAGCAGCTTCACTAGCGGGGGGGCCAATGAGCAGTTCTTC
CDR3: CASSFTSGGANEQFF
D: TRBD2
size: many
J: TRBJ2-1
V: TRBV5-1

DNA: TGCAGTGTTCCGGGACAGGGAGGAGAGACCCAGTACTTC
CDR3: CSVPGQGGETQYF
D: TRBD1
size: few
J: TRBJ2-5
V: TRBV20-1

DNA: TGTGCCTCCTCCGGAGGGGTGGTGCCCGGGGAGCTGTTTTTT
CDR3: CASSGGVVPGELFF
D: NA
size: NA
J: TRBJ2-2
V: TRBV7-9

DNA: TGTGCCAGCAGTTTATTGGTTGATGGGTCTGAGCAGTTCTTC
CDR3: CASSLLVDGSEQFF
D: NA
size: NA
J: TRBJ2-1
V: TRBV12-3/TRBV12-4

DNA: TGTGCCAGCAGACTAAAGGGGGGCCACTACGAGCAGTACTTC
CDR3: CASRLKGGHYEQYF
D: NA
size: NA
J: TRBJ2-7
V: TRBV13

DNA: TGTGCCAGCAGCCAATGGGGGACTAGCGGGGGCACAGATACGCAGTATTTT
CDR3: CASSQWGTSGGTDTQYF
D: TRBD2
size: few
J: TRBJ2-3
V: TRBV3-1

DNA: TGTGCCATCAGTACTCGGAGGGACAGGGTTTTCTCACCCCTCCACTTT
CDR3: CAISTRRDRVFSPLHF
D: TRBD1
size: NA
J: TRBJ1-6
V: TRBV10-3

DNA: TGCGCCAGCAGCTTGGGTGATACGCGGTATTTT
CDR3: CASSLGDTRYF
D: NA
size: few
J: TRBJ2-3
V: TRBV5-1

DNA: TGCGCCAGCAGCCAAGATCGTTTTCTCAGTCTAGCCAAAAACATTCAGTACTTC
CDR3: CASSQDRFLSLAKNIQYF
D: NA
size: NA
J: TRBJ2-4
V: TRBV4-1

DNA: TGCGCCAGCAGCTTTCCCGAAGGAGGGGTGGAGACCCAGTACTTC
CDR3: CASSFPEGGVETQYF
D: NA
size: NA
J: TRBJ2-5
V: TRBV5-1

DNA: TGTGCCAGCACACCTGGGACCACTGGCAATGAGCAGTTCTTC
CDR3: CASTPGTTGNEQFF
D: NA
size: NA
J: TRBJ2-1
V: TRBV12-3/TRBV12-4